These 19 T cell receptor beta chains came from one sample sequenced in a study of T cells in Graves' hyperthyroidism and ophthalmopathy (dated by TCRdb to between 2019 and 2020). Library generation was performed with multiplex PCR. The reads were generated on an Illumina HiSeq 2000. TCR beta CDR3 regions were amplified from RNA transcripts. The TCR CDR3 was subjected to a first round of RT-PCR using the HTBI primer set and the Qiagen OneStep RT-PCR kit. TCRdb reran the public reads through fastp at Q25 and MiXCR, keeping productive beta chains. A single entry per CDR3 protein holds the most common genes and DNA from its merged rows. Counted in this sample were 300,000 to 400,000 distinct CDR3 sequences; more than 14% of them appeared once. The ten largest clones take up around a fifth of the sample. The material sequenced was blood. These TCRs come from a woman in her 30s with Graves' ophthalmopathy.

This clonotype was seen ten or more times. This chain uses TRBV6-1 with TRBJ2-3, with D unresolved. V was pared by 2 bases and J by 3 bases, with 15 bases between. Germline-derived CDR1 and CDR2 are MNHNS and SASEGT. CDR3 length equals 16 residues. The CDR3 DNA reads TGTGCCAGCAGTGAAATCGCGATAGCTTCTACAGATACGCAGTATTTT. It codes for CASSEIAIASTDTQYF.

This clonotype was seen a handful of times. The J gene is TRBJ2-1, the V gene TRBV14; D perhaps matches TRBD2 (6 bases). Trimming shortened V by 4 bases and J by 4 bases, and 11 bases separated the two germline ends. Looked up from germline, CDR1 is SGHDN and CDR2 is FVKESK. CDR3 length equals 14 residues. The CDR3: CASSPLGLYNEQFF. The CDR3 DNA reads as TGTGCCAGCAGCCCCTTGGGACTTTACAATGAGCAGTTCTTC.

Details on this clonotype: One end of the junction varies from germline; a read error may be responsible. This sequence joins TRBV5-1 and TRBJ2-7, with a tentative D call TRBD1 (6 bases). Germline V lookup: CDR1 SGHRS, CDR2 YFSETQ. This CDR3 has 13 residues. The CDR3 protein is CASSLDRDYEQYF. CDR3 bases: TGTGCCAGCAGCTTGGACAGAGACTACGAGCAGTACTTC.

At least ten counts were recorded for this clonotype. This chain uses TRBV3-1 with TRBJ2-6; D uncertain. The CDR3 totals 13 residues. Germline CDR1 and CDR2: LGHDT and YNNKEL (reference sequence). V shed 8 bases and J shed 3 bases, with 8 bases lying between them. CDR3 amino acids: CASRKNGANVLTF. The DNA for the CDR3 is TGTGCCAGCCGGAAGAATGGGGCCAACGTCCTGACTTTC. Variable domain in full (rest from reference TRBV3-1 and TRBJ2-6): DTAVSQTPKYLVTQMGNDKSIKCEQNLGHDTMYWYKQDSKKFLKIMFSYNNKELIINETVPNRFSPKSPDKAHLNLHINSLELGDSAVYFCASRKNGANVLTFGAGSRLTVL.

This clonotype was seen at least ten times. The V and J genes are TRBV3-1 and TRBJ2-3, with TRBD2 matching 7 bases. The germline V gene has CDR1 LGHDT and CDR2 YNNKEL (reference sequence). Germline trimming cut 0 bases from V and 5 bases from J; bases unmatched to any gene: 14. The CDR3 is 18 amino acids. DNA of the CDR3: TGTGCCAGCAGCCAAGATCTATATGCGGGGGTGCGGAGAGATACGCAGTATTTT. Protein sequence: CASSQDLYAGVRRDTQYF.

At least ten counts were recorded for this clonotype. This chain links TRBV12-3 or TRBV12-4 with TRBJ1-1; a possible D gene is TRBD1 (5 bases). With 10 bases removed from V and 1 base from J, the gap between germline ends came to 13 bases. This CDR3 comprises 13 residues. DNA for the CDR3: TGTGCCACCCTCCAGGGACCGAACACTGAAGCTTTCTTT. Its protein is CATLQGPNTEAFF.

This clonotype has more than one count but fewer than ten. This rearrangement joins TRBV3-1 to TRBJ2-3; the match to TRBD2 covers 10 bases. The CDR3 totals 19 residues. The V gene's germline CDR1 is LGHDT and CDR2 YNNKEL (reference sequence). J gave up 7 bases and V 1 base, and 17 bases lay outside the gene matches. In DNA form, the CDR3 reads TGTGCCAGCAGCCAAGTAGTAAAGCGGGGGGGCCTGGCGAGAAATACGCAGTATTTT. Translating it yields CASSQVVKRGGLARNTQYF.

Notes on this clonotype: A read error may explain this, as a much larger clone is one base away. The rearrangement joins TRBV29-1 to TRBJ1-2; the match to TRBD1 covers 10 bases. The trim removed 7 bases at V and 8 bases at J, leaving 7 bases unmatched. The CDR3 contains 12 residues. Per germline, CDR1 SQVTM and CDR2 ANQGSEA. The CDR3 reads CSAATGGDGYTF. The CDR3 region has the DNA TGCAGCGCCGCGACAGGGGGCGACGGCTACACCTTC.

This clonotype was seen repeatedly, ten times or more. One end of the junction does not line up with germline, which may come from a read error. The chain links TRBV13 to TRBJ2-7; 7 bases agree with TRBD1. The CDR3 covers 14 residues. The germline gives CDR1 PRHDT, CDR2 FYEKMQ (reference sequence). CDR3 residues: CASSLGQDIYEQYF. CDR3 DNA: TGTGCCAGCAGCCTAGGACAGGACATCTACGAGCAGTACTTC.

This CDR3 reads CASRTLTGINSPLHF. The CDR3 region has the DNA TGTGCCAGCAGAACCCTGACAGGCATTAATTCACCCCTCCACTTT. This chain links TRBV27 with TRBJ1-6; a possible D gene is TRBD1 (6 bases). Germline V CDR1 and CDR2: MNHEY, SMNVEV (reference sequence). The CDR3 is 15 amino acids. Trimming pared 6 bases from V and 6 bases from J, leaving 15 bases between.

This clonotype was seen many times. The V and J genes are TRBV28 and TRBJ1-1; TRBD1 matches at 7 bases. Germline trimming cut 6 bases from V and 3 bases from J; bases unmatched to any gene: 10. CDR1 is MDHEN and CDR2 is SYDVKM in the germline V gene. This CDR3 has 15 residues. The CDR3 nucleotides read TGTGCCAGCAGAGACATCACGGGACAGTACACTGAAGCTTTCTTT. As protein: CASRDITGQYTEAFF.

This clonotype was seen repeatedly, ten times or more. As DNA, the CDR3 is TGCAGTGAGGGGGGTCCCACCGGTAATGAGCAGTTCTTC. It specifies CSEGGPTGNEQFF. The chain has TRBV20-1 and TRBJ2-1; either TRBD1 or TRBD2 may fit D (6 bases each). Trimming left V 7 bases short and J 7 bases short, with 17 bases between. CDR1 DFQATT and CDR2 SNEGSKA come from the germline V gene (reference sequence). This CDR3 contains 13 residues.

The chain uses TRBV9 and TRBJ1-4; 7 bases line up with TRBD1. CDR3 length equals 19 residues. Trimming at V came to 0 bases and at J to 0 bases, leaving 11 bases not matched to a gene. Germline assignment: CDR1 SGDLS and CDR2 YYNGEE. The CDR3 sequence is CASSVDGGGAGATNEKLFF. CDR3 nucleotide sequence: TGTGCCAGCAGCGTAGATGGAGGGGGCGCAGGAGCAACTAATGAAAAACTGTTTTTT.

The chain combines TRBV6-1 with TRBJ1-2; 8 nucleotides align to TRBD1. After removal of 6 bases from V and 5 bases from J, the junction contained 14 bases not matched to a gene. The CDR3 runs 16 residues. Germline loops: CDR1 MNHNS, CDR2 SASEGT. CDR3 sequence reads: CASSTTFDRGRYGYTF. The CDR3 DNA reads as TGTGCCAGCAGCACAACTTTCGACAGGGGTCGTTATGGCTACACCTTC.

This clonotype was recorded at least ten times. V usage is TRBV6-1 and J usage is TRBJ2-3, with D possibly TRBD1 on 5 matching bases. CDR3 length: 17 amino acids. V was clipped by 5 bases and J by 1 base, with 19 bases between them. CDR1 is MNHNS and CDR2 is SASEGT in the germline V gene. CDR3 region: CASSSRGQGGGTDTQYF. The CDR3 coding sequence is TGTGCCAGCAGTTCCCGTGGGCAGGGCGGAGGCACAGATACGCAGTATTTT.

The V call is TRBV28, the J call TRBJ2-2; maybe TRBD1 (5 bases). V was trimmed by 0 bases and J by 3 bases, leaving 8 bases between them. The CDR3 loop spans 15 amino acids. CDR1 is MDHEN and CDR2 is SYDVKM in the germline V gene. The CDR3 DNA reads TGTGCCAGCAGTTTATGGCAGGGATACACCGGGGAGCTGTTTTTT. This codes for CASSLWQGYTGELFF.

This chain connects TRBV9 to TRBJ2-3; D gene uncertain. This CDR3 comprises 17 residues. Germline CDR1 reads SGDLS; CDR2 reads YYNGEE. V lost 4 bases and J lost 6, with 24 bases in between. The CDR3: CASSSALGPPSPDTQYF. The CDR3 DNA reads TGTGCCAGCAGCTCGGCCTTAGGACCCCCATCGCCCGATACGCAGTATTTT.

This clonotype was detected a few times. The V and J genes are TRBV4-2 and TRBJ2-2; the D is unclear. The CDR3 is 20 residues long. V lost 0 bases, J lost 0 bases, and 20 bases lay in between. Germline CDR1 LGHNA, CDR2 YNFKEQ. CDR3 DNA: TGTGCCAGCAGCCAAGAGAGCTTACTAATCGGCCAGGCGAACACCGGGGAGCTGTTTTTT. Protein sequence: CASSQESLLIGQANTGELFF.

Worth noting for this clonotype: A much larger clone is a single base away; this may be a read error. The chain is built from TRBV5-1 and TRBJ2-7, with 14 bases that match TRBD2. Germline V CDR1 and CDR2: SGHRS, YFSETQ. This CDR3 is built from 18 residues. CDR3 region: CASSLGTSGGSRSHEQYF. CDR3 in DNA: TGCGCCAGCAGCTTGGGGACTAGCGGGGGGTCTCGCTCCCACGAGCAGTACTTC.